This T cell receptor beta chain emerged from a study of blood T cell repertoires in COVID-19. Germline lookup yields CDR1 SNHLY and CDR2 FYNNEI. CDR3 length equals 13 residues. Trimming removed 8 bases at V and 4 bases at J, with 15 bases between. The assay was immunoSEQ multiplex PCR, and TCRdb's table has in-frame clones only and misses some. The data show tens of thousands of clones, with approximately 92% seen just once and 0.65% to 0.9% held by the top ten. The chain employs TRBV2 and TRBJ2-7, with D tentatively TRBD2 (5 bases). Sequencing was carried out using peripheral blood. The sequence came from a woman older than 75 with acute or convalescent COVID-19. The CDR3 loop is CASGKETGYEQYF. The CDR3 DNA reads as TGTGCCAGCGGTAAGGAAACGGGGTACGAGCAGTACTTC.